This T cell receptor beta chain stems from a study of T-cell reconstitution after alpha-beta-depleted transplantation in children. Trimming cost V 5 bases and J 2 bases; bases outside gene matches: 7. This CDR3 region has 16 residues. Germline V gene data show CDR1 as SGHTA and CDR2 as FQGNSA. This clonotype was detected many times. Construction of the TCRbeta library involved unique molecular identifiers. TCRdb redid the calling of the PCR reads with MiXCR, one entry per CDR3 protein. The sample holds over 150,000 distinct CDR3 sequences, about 7% seen once. Specimen: PBMCs, collected before TCRalphabeta/CD19-depleted stem cell transplant. V usage is TRBV7-2 and J usage is TRBJ1-5; 9 bases agree with TRBD1. This TCR derives from a boy aged 2 to 10 with acute lymphoblastic leukemia, due to receive a stem cell transplant. The CDR3 DNA reads as TGTGCCAGCAGCCATACAGGGGGCATAGGCAATCAGCCCCAGCATTTT. Translated, it gives CASSHTGGIGNQPQHF.